This TCR beta chain was recovered during a study of T cell responses to AZD1222 COVID-19 vaccine. Study-level results: Spike-specific TCR breadth and depth rose after two AZD1222 doses. Spike was spanned by vaccine-associated CD4 TCRs, with dominance at 160-218 and 743-854. Nearly half of unique spike-specific TCRs reportedly avoided B.1.351 and B.1.1.7 mutated regions.

Comment on this clone: Its antigen is still unknown.

CDR1 and CDR2 (germline): SGHNT, YYREEE (reference sequence). This CDR3 has 13 amino acids. V shed 4 bases and J shed 10 bases, with 17 bases lying between them. Profiling relied on immunoSEQ multiplex PCR, and the TCRdb table lists in-frame clones only, not all of them. Of approximately 70,000 clones listed, 82% were seen once; the top ten hold 5% to 6%. The rearrangement links TRBV5-4 to TRBJ1-1; D perhaps matches TRBD1 (5 bases). The material was peripheral blood, obtained on day 0 of AZD1222 vaccination. The receptor's source is an adult in good health. CDR3 region: CASSLDSGERAFF. CDR3 DNA sequence: TGTGCCAGCAGCCTAGACAGTGGGGAACGAGCTTTCTTT.